The 32 T cell receptor beta chains below were found in one sample sequenced in a study of CD8+CD57+ T cells in acquired aplastic anemia. Genomic DNA acted as the template from which TCR beta VDJ combination and CDR3 sequence profiling were carried out. TCRdb processed the reads anew with MiXCR; each CDR3 protein has one entry. Among hundreds of thousands of distinct CDR3 sequences listed, 55% to 75% were seen once. The sample comprised sorted CD4+, CD8+, or CD8+CD57+ T cells (not recorded which) from PBMCs. The source is a human donor in good health, serving as a control.

The chain joins TRBV5-1 to TRBJ2-7, with D possibly being TRBD2 (6 bases). CDR1 is SGHRS, CDR2 YFSETQ, per germline. The V end was cut by 4 bases, the J end by 0 bases, with 17 bases between. The CDR3 has 16 residues. CDR3 bases: TGCGCCAGCAGCGGGACGCGGGGCACTGACTCCTACGAGCAGTACTTC. Protein sequence: CASSGTRGTDSYEQYF.

A word on this clonotype: One junction end does not reproduce the germline sequence, and a read error may be involved. This rearrangement joins TRBV2 to TRBJ1-2; no definite D call. This CDR3 has 13 residues. Germline V CDR1 and CDR2: SNHLY, FYNNEI. CDR3 amino acids: CASSGKARYGYTF. For the CDR3, the DNA is TGTGCCAGTAGTGGGAAGGCACGCTATGGCTACACCTTC.

This clonotype was observed a handful of times. The V gene is TRBV24-1, the J gene TRBJ2-5; D may be TRBD1 (6 bases). V gave up 0 bases and J gave up 2 bases, with 12 bases separating them. CDR1 and CDR2 (germline): KGHDR, SFDVKD. The CDR3 covers 16 residues. The CDR3 protein is CATSDLTGQGQETQYF. CDR3 coding DNA: TGTGCCACCAGTGATTTGACGGGACAAGGACAAGAGACCCAGTACTTC.

For this clonotype: One end of the junction is discordant with germline, which a read error may explain. The chain employs TRBV15 and TRBJ2-3; D is possibly TRBD1 (5 bases). The V gene's germline CDR1 is LNHNV and CDR2 YYDKDF (reference sequence). The CDR3 is 15 residues long. CDR3 DNA sequence: TGTGCCACCAGCAGAGATGTCAGGGCAACAGATACACAGTATTTT. Its protein product is CATSRDVRATDTQYF.

The V call is TRBV12-3 or TRBV12-4, the J call TRBJ1-6; D is perhaps TRBD1 (5 bases). CDR3 length equals 14 residues. Trimming removed 7 bases at V and 10 bases at J, with 17 bases between. The CDR3 region has the DNA TGTGCCAGCACCACTCGACAGTCACGCTCACCCCTCCACTTT. Protein sequence: CASTTRQSRSPLHF.

The chain uses TRBV20-1 and TRBJ2-1, with D hard to call. CDR1 and CDR2 from the germline V gene are DFQATT and SNEGSKA (reference sequence). V was trimmed by 4 bases and J by 0 bases, leaving 16 bases between them. This CDR3 contains 16 residues. This CDR3 is CSATGLHSPSYNEQFF. The CDR3, as DNA: TGCAGTGCTACTGGGTTACATTCACCCTCCTACAATGAGCAGTTCTTC.

As to this clonotype: Lacking the conserved final phenylalanine or tryptophan, this CDR3 likely reflects a read error. The V and J genes are TRBV7-3 and TRBJ2-1, with a possible D match to TRBD2 (6 bases). Germline-derived CDR1 and CDR2 are SGHTA and FQGTGA. The CDR3 extends over 14 amino acids. V was shortened by 5 bases and J by 11 bases, with 19 bases between the two germline ends. In nucleotides, the CDR3 is TGTGCCAGCAGCAGCAGTCCCGGGAGAACACAGCAGTTCTAC. Amino acids: CASSSSPGRTQQFY.

J is TRBJ2-3 and V is TRBV20-1; the D is unclear. Germline V gives CDR1 DFQATT, CDR2 SNEGSKA (reference sequence). Trimming removed 4 bases from V and 11 bases from J, with 16 bases in between. The CDR3 length is 12 residues. The chain's CDR3 is CSANRDTDEQYF. CDR3 DNA: TGCAGTGCTAATCGCGACACAGACGAGCAGTATTTT.

V and J are TRBV19 and TRBJ2-1; possibly TRBD2 for D (5 bases). Trimming removed 5 bases from V and 8 bases from J, with 13 bases in between. Germline-derived CDR1 and CDR2 are LNHDA and SQIVND (reference sequence). This CDR3 is built from 13 residues. CDR3 region: CASSPTGGYEQFF. In DNA, the CDR3 is TGTGCCAGTAGTCCCACCGGAGGCTATGAGCAGTTCTTC.

This clonotype was detected a few times. The chain recombines TRBV7-6 with TRBJ2-5; perhaps D is TRBD1 or TRBD2 (6 bases each). The CDR3 spans 13 residues. V gave up 5 bases and J gave up 5 bases, with 12 bases separating them. Germline CDR1 reads SGHVS; CDR2 reads FNYEAQ. CDR3 in amino acids: CASSRGRAETQYF. The CDR3 nucleotides are TGTGCCAGCAGCCGGGGGCGGGCGGAGACCCAGTACTTC.

As to this clonotype: Because it lacks the conserved phenylalanine or tryptophan at the end, this CDR3 is likely a read error. No DNA is shown, since the ends of the CDR3 on it are uncertain; the CDR3 is the one TCRdb lists. V and J are TRBV7-2 and TRBJ1-2. Germline V lookup: CDR1 SGHTA, CDR2 FQGNSA. The CDR3 length is 13 residues, termini included. The CDR3 region is CASSRAWVHGDTQ.

Turning to this clonotype: A read error may explain this, as a much larger clone is one base away. This chain uses TRBV7-9 with TRBJ1-1; TRBD1 agrees at 8 bases. Germline CDR1 and CDR2: SEHNR and FQNEAQ (reference sequence). The CDR3 contains 15 residues. The CDR3 sequence is CASSLSGGGRTEALF. CDR3 bases: TGTGCCAGCAGCTTATCAGGGGGCGGGCGCACTGAAGCTCTCTTT.

On this clonotype: The junction departs from the called germline gene at one end, perhaps through a read error. The chain joins TRBV24-1 to TRBJ2-3; 12 nucleotides match TRBD2. The CDR3 has 15 amino acids. Per germline, CDR1 KGHDR and CDR2 SFDVKD. The CDR3 region has the DNA TGTGCCATCAGTGGTCGGCTAGCGGGGGGGCCTAGTAGGTATTTT. Protein: CAISGRLAGGPSRYF.

CDR3 in amino acids: CASSLPGGNDGYTF. The CDR3 DNA follows: TGTGCCAGCAGCTTGCCCGGAGGGAACGATGGCTACACCTTC. The rearrangement links TRBV5-4 to TRBJ1-2; D is unclear. Germline CDR1 reads SGHNT; CDR2 reads YYREEE (reference sequence). The CDR3 totals 14 residues. Trimming removed 1 base from V and 6 bases from J, with 13 bases in between.

This clonotype was seen repeatedly, ten times or more. The rearrangement uses TRBV7-9 and TRBJ2-5, with unresolved D. Germline assignment: CDR1 SEHNR and CDR2 FQNEAQ (reference sequence). The CDR3 consists of 17 residues. The V and J ends lost 6 bases and 1 base respectively, with 21 bases between them. The CDR3 DNA sequence: TGTGCCAGCAGTCTTATTTGGACCGAAATGGGCCAAGAGACCCAGTACTTC. Translation: CASSLIWTEMGQETQYF.

V and J are TRBV19 and TRBJ2-3; no firm D call. From germline, CDR1 is LNHDA and CDR2 SQIVND (reference sequence). V was cut by 3 bases and J by 1 base, with 11 bases left in between. This CDR3 is built from 15 residues. CDR3 loop: CASSIDGGGTDTQYF. The CDR3 nucleotides are TGTGCCAGTAGTATCGACGGTGGGGGCACAGATACGCAGTATTTT. The full variable domain, its missing parts supplied by reference TRBV19 and TRBJ2-3, is DGGITQSPKYLFRKEGQNVTLSCEQNLNHDAMYWYRQDPGQGLRLIYYSQIVNDFQKGDIAEGYSVSREKKESFPLTVTSAQKNPTAFYLCASSIDGGGTDTQYFGPGTRLTVL.

CDR3 sequence (DNA): TGTGCCAGCAGCTACGCCGACAGGCCGACGGGGGCAACTAATGAAAAACTGTTTTTT. Its translation is CASSYADRPTGATNEKLFF. The rearrangement uses TRBV11-2 and TRBJ1-4; D might be TRBD1 (6 bases). The CDR3 is 19 residues long. V was trimmed by 4 bases and J by 0 bases, leaving 21 bases between them. The germline V gene has CDR1 SGHAT and CDR2 FQNNGV.

Concerning this clonotype: Being one base from a much bigger clone, this may be a read error. The CDR3 DNA reads TGTGCCAGCAGCAGATGGGGGACCGGGGAGCTGCTTTTT. It specifies CASSRWGTGELLF. V gene TRBV7-2 combines with J gene TRBJ2-2, with D perhaps being TRBD1 or TRBD2 (5 bases each). This CDR3 is 13 amino acids long. The germline V gene has CDR1 SGHTA and CDR2 FQGNSA.

In the case of this clonotype: Germline and junction disagree at one end, which may indicate a read error. The genes are TRBV2 and TRBJ1-2; the D is unclear. The CDR3 covers 14 residues. Per the germline V gene, CDR1 is SNHLY and CDR2 is FYNNEI. In nucleotides, the CDR3 is TGTGCCTGTACCATCACAGCCGCTAAGTATGGCTACACCTTC. Residues: CACTITAAKYGYTF.

The rearrangement links TRBV4-1 to TRBJ2-2; a weak D match, TRBD2 (5 bases). Per the germline V gene, CDR1 is MGHRA and CDR2 is YSYEKL. The V end lost 1 base, the J end lost 7 bases, and 13 bases lay between the germline ends. The CDR3 is 15 amino acids. In nucleotides, the CDR3 is TGCGCCAGCAGCCAAGTATGGCTAGCAATCGGGGAGCTGTTTTTT. Translation: CASSQVWLAIGELFF.

This clonotype came up many times. The CDR3 DNA is TGTGCCTGGAGTGACAGGTTGGATGGCTACACCTTC. It is translated as CAWSDRLDGYTF. The chain links TRBV30 to TRBJ1-2; D possibly corresponds to TRBD1 (5 bases). Germline V gives CDR1 GTSNPN, CDR2 SVGIG (reference sequence). This CDR3 spans 12 amino acids. Trimming took 1 base from V and 6 from J, leaving 9 bases between them.

The chain joins TRBV5-1 to TRBJ2-5; TRBD1 might be the D (6 bases). The CDR3 spans 13 residues. Germline CDR1 and CDR2: SGHRS and YFSETQ. The germline V and J ends were trimmed by 3 bases and 10 bases, with 16 bases remaining between them. CDR3 in amino acids: CASSWAYRVGQYF. CDR3 nucleotides: TGCGCCAGCAGCTGGGCATACAGGGTGGGCCAGTACTTC.

The V gene is TRBV7-8, the J gene TRBJ2-7; 15 bases match TRBD2. The V and J ends lost 5 bases and 5 bases, in that order; junction bases with no gene match: 7. The CDR3 loop spans 16 amino acids. The V gene's germline CDR1 is SGHVS and CDR2 FQNEAQ. The chain's CDR3 is CASSRGTSGRLNEQYF. The CDR3 bases are TGTGCCAGCAGCCGTGGGACTAGCGGGAGGTTGAACGAGCAGTACTTC.

V usage is TRBV12-3 or TRBV12-4 and J usage is TRBJ2-3; TRBD1 agrees at 7 bases. V dropped 6 bases and J dropped 2; count of bases not matched to a gene: 14. This CDR3 has 17 amino acids. CDR3 sequence reads: CASRPPPGDRDTDTQYF. For the CDR3, the DNA is TGTGCCAGCAGGCCACCACCTGGCGACAGGGACACAGATACGCAGTATTTT.

Turning to this clonotype: Sequence at one end of the junction differs from germline and may be a read error. The rearrangement joins TRBV7-2 to TRBJ2-7; 9 positions agree with TRBD1. CDR1 is SGHTA, CDR2 FQGNSA, per germline. The CDR3 runs 12 residues. The CDR3 sequence: CASSLGDRVEQF. The CDR3 DNA reads as TGTGCCAGCAGCCTCGGGGACAGGGTCGAGCAGTTC. Full variable domain (remainder filled in from reference TRBV7-2 and TRBJ2-7): GAGVSQSPSNKVTEKGKDVELRCDPISGHTALYWYRQSLGQGLEFLIYFQGNSAPDKSGLPSDRFSAERTGGSVSTLTIQRTQQEDSAVYLCASSLGDRVEQFGPGTRLTVT.

V gene TRBV19 combines with J gene TRBJ2-6; TRBD1 matches 7 bases. The CDR3 has 19 residues. V trimming: 8 bases; J trimming: 3 bases; junction bases outside the gene matches: 19. The germline gives CDR1 LNHDA, CDR2 SQIVND (reference sequence). In DNA, the CDR3 is TGTGCCAGTTCACCAGGATCCGGACAGGAGGCTAGTGGGGCCAACGTCCTGACTTTC. It specifies CASSPGSGQEASGANVLTF.

This clonotype has a count of ten or more. The J gene is TRBJ2-1, the V gene TRBV6-5; 11 bases map to TRBD2. After removal of 8 bases from V and 5 bases from J, the junction contained 5 bases not matched to a gene. Germline CDR1 and CDR2: MNHEY and SVGAGI. The CDR3 is 14 amino acids. The CDR3 DNA reads TGTGCCAGCTTATCTAGCGGGGGGAACAATGAGCAGTTCTTC. It yields the protein CASLSSGGNNEQFF.

The chain joins TRBV5-5 to TRBJ2-2, with D tentatively TRBD2 (6 bases). V was cut by 5 bases and J by 9 bases, with 20 bases left in between. The CDR3 has 15 residues. CDR1 and CDR2 from the germline V gene are SGHKS and YYEKEE (reference sequence). The CDR3 DNA is TGTGCCAGCAGATCGATGGTGGAGGGACGCCGGGAGCTGTTTTTT. Translating gives CASRSMVEGRRELFF.

The chain couples TRBV7-2 to TRBJ1-3, with 7 bases that match TRBD1. CDR3 length: 15 residues. V lost 5 bases to trimming and J lost 16 bases; unmatched junction nucleotides: 20. The germline gives CDR1 SGHTA, CDR2 FQGNSA. CDR3 coding DNA: TGTGCCAGCAGCAAGAACAGGGGTGAAAAACTGTTTTTTTATTTT. This encodes CASSKNRGEKLFFYF.

The chain links TRBV5-1 to TRBJ2-2; TRBD1 agrees at 7 bases. Trimming removed 4 bases from V and 1 base from J; junction bases left unmatched: 7. There are 16 residues in the CDR3. Germline V gene sequence: CDR1 SGHRS, CDR2 YFSETQ. This chain's CDR3 is CASSTGDRGNTGELFF. The CDR3 nucleotides read TGCGCCAGCAGCACAGGGGACCGAGGGAACACCGGGGAGCTGTTTTTT.

This clonotype showed up many times. This sequence joins TRBV5-1 and TRBJ1-2; D is undetermined. From germline, CDR1 is SGHRS and CDR2 YFSETQ. This CDR3 comprises 16 residues. Trimming left V 4 bases short and J 1 base short, with 17 bases between. The CDR3 coding sequence is TGCGCCAGCAGCCTATTAACTGGGCCCCTTAACTATGGCTACACCTTC. Encoded protein: CASSLLTGPLNYGYTF.

The J gene is TRBJ2-3, the V gene TRBV12-3 or TRBV12-4, with D possibly TRBD2 on 5 matching bases. The CDR3 length is 12 residues. In nucleotides, the CDR3 is TGTGCTAGTGGGAGATTCACAGATACGCAGTATTTT. It is translated as CASGRFTDTQYF.